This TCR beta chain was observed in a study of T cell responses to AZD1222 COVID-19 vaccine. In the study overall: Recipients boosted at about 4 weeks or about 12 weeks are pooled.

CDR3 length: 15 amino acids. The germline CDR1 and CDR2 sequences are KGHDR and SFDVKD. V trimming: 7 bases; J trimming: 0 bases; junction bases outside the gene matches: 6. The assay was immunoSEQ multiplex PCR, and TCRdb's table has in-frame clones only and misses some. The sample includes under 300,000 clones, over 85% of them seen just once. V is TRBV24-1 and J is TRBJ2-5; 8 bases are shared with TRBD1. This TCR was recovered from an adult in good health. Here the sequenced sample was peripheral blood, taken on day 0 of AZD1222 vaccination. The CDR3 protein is CATSGGQAYQETQYF. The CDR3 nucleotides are TGTGCCACCAGCGGGGGACAGGCGTACCAAGAGACCCAGTACTTC.